Listed below are T cell receptor beta chains from one sample, sequenced in a study of control samples from healthy donors and cancer patients. Sequenced by immunoSEQ multiplex PCR; TCRdb stores in-frame clones only, minus some. Here the sample spans 100,000 to 150,000 clones, about nine tenths being singletons. What was sequenced was blood. These receptors originate from a man aged 35 to 55 in good health. The conserved cysteine and the conserved F or W are not part of the CDR3 here.

cdr3_length j_call v_call cdr3_aa
9 TRBJ2-7 TRBV7-9 ASSPGQGQY
12 TRBJ1-3 TRBV5-1 ASSFGSLGNTIY
13 TRBJ1-3 TRBV5-1 ASSLGGSSGNTIY
14 TRBJ1-5 TRBV24-1 ATSDAGTGVNQPQH
12 TRBJ1-3 TRBV6-1 ASSERISGNTIY
14 TRBJ2-1 TRBV6-2/TRBV6-3 ASSWDGDPSYNEQF
16 TRBJ1-5 TRBV25-1 ASGTRRPGTGLPQPQH
13 TRBJ2-6 TRBV13 ASSLRISGANVLT
12 TRBJ1-2 TRBV2 ASSEEGRLYGYT
14 TRBJ2-5 TRBV11-2 ASSFRLQGAQETQY
12 TRBJ1-1 TRBV6-5 ASSSNRGGTEAF
14 TRBJ1-1 TRBV11-2 ASRHIVRDRKTEAF
13 TRBJ1-2 TRBV6-5 ASTNRDSGRYGYT
12 TRBJ2-1 TRBV7-2 ASISGGGHNEQF
11 TRBJ1-2 TRBV16 ASSQGQGYGYT
11 TRBJ2-5 TRBV28 ASSFGGAETQY
14 TRBJ1-1 TRBV18 ASSPLVVEGDTEAF
14 TRBJ2-2 TRBV18 ASSRNGDPEAGELF
13 TRBJ2-1 TRBV27 ASSIWTSSYNEQF
11 TRBJ1-3 TRBV25-1 ASSEVGSNTIY
13 TRBJ1-2 TRBV2 ASSEPRRASYGYT
13 TRBJ2-3 TRBV4-3 ASSLQLAVTDTQY
12 TRBJ1-2 TRBV5-4 ASSLWNREDGYT
13 TRBJ2-7 TRBV29-1 SVANSPLPDSREG
13 TRBJ2-7 TRBV5-6 ASSLLAGGLYEQY
12 TRBJ1-1 TRBV11-3 ASSLGWGDTEAF
12 TRBJ1-1 TRBV5-1 ASSLGTGNTEAF
12 TRBJ2-2 TRBV6-6 ASSVRDTSRELF
12 TRBJ1-1 TRBV6-5 ASSRDGSNTEAF
13 TRBJ1-1 TRBV27 ASSPTDGARGKAF
11 TRBJ1-1 TRBV19 ASRRGLNTEAF
13 TRBJ1-1 TRBV15 ATSRGNALNTEAF
13 TRBJ2-7 TRBV5-6 ASSLGQGGSYEQY
13 TRBJ2-7 TRBV6-4 ARQRGLAELYEQY
13 TRBJ2-7 TRBV7-9 ASSLMGQGAEEQY
11 TRBJ1-1 TRBV7-9 ASKRLADTEAF
12 TRBJ1-1 TRBV5-5 ASSSGLTNTEAF
13 TRBJ2-2 TRBV3-1/TRBV3-2 ASSLGLAGTGELF
9 TRBJ2-2 TRBV28 ASSSLRELF
13 TRBJ2-6 TRBV10-2 ASSESWAGANVLT
13 TRBJ2-1 TRBV7-9 ASSLVSGFYNEQF
13 TRBJ1-1 TRBV4-3 ASSRTGARSTEAF
12 TRBJ1-1 TRBV30 AWVPGTGGTEAF
11 TRBJ1-2 TRBV29-1 SVALDRGYGYT
11 TRBJ2-2 TRBV24-1 ATRRLDTGELF
16 TRBJ2-5 TRBV6-1 ASSAHMLLAGVEETQY
15 TRBJ1-1 TRBV30 AWSARTGGALHTEAF
12 TRBJ1-4 TRBV7-9 ASSTGQGNEKLF
12 TRBJ1-6 TRBV7-2 ASSPDRGGSPLH
15 TRBJ2-3 TRBV25-1 ASSESWTGGSTDTQY
17 TRBJ2-2 TRBV4-3 ASSQDRVGGQPNTGELF
12 TRBJ1-5 TRBV30 AWSGGASNQPQH